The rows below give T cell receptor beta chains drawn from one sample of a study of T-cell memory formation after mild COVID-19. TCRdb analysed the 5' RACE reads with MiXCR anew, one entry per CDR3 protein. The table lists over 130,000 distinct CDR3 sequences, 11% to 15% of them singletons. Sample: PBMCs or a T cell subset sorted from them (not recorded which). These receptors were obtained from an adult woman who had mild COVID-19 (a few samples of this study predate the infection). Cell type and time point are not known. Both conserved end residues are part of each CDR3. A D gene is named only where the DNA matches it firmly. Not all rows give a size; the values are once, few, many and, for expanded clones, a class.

TGTGCCACCAGCACGATGGCAGGGTTTATTGGCTACACCTTC,CATSTMAGFIGYTF,few,NA,TRBJ1-2,TRBV15
TGCAGCGTTGGAGTGGTGTGGGAACAAGAGACCCAGTACTTC,CSVGVVWEQETQYF,few,NA,TRBJ2-5,TRBV29-1
TGTGCCAGCAGCCAATGGACCTCCACAGATACGCAGTATTTT,CASSQWTSTDTQYF,few,NA,TRBJ2-3,TRBV3-1
TGTGCCAGCAGCTTGGGTCGCAGCTCCTACGAGCAGTACTTC,CASSLGRSSYEQYF,many,NA,TRBJ2-7,TRBV13
TGTGCCAGCAGAGGACAGGGGTTCGCCAACTATGGCTACACCTTC,CASRGQGFANYGYTF,NA,TRBD1,TRBJ1-2,TRBV6-2/TRBV6-3
TGTGCCAGCAGCTTCTACTTAGCGGGAGGGCCCGATACGCAGTATTTT,CASSFYLAGGPDTQYF,few,TRBD2,TRBJ2-3,TRBV5-5
TGTGCCAGCAGCTCAAACCCGACTAGCGGGAGCTACGAGCAGTACTTC,CASSSNPTSGSYEQYF,few,TRBD2,TRBJ2-7,TRBV7-9
TGCGCCAGCAGCTTGTGGCAGTCCAATGAGCAGTTCTTC,CASSLWQSNEQFF,NA,NA,TRBJ2-1,TRBV5-1
TGCGCCAGCAGCCCCCTCGGGGGACTAGCGGGGGACTCCTACAATGAGCAGTTCTTC,CASSPLGGLAGDSYNEQFF,NA,TRBD2,TRBJ2-1,TRBV4-1
TGCGCCAGCAGCTCCTATCCCCCGACAAGGGCAGAATATGCCGACACTGAAGCTTTCTTT,CASSSYPPTRAEYADTEAFF,NA,NA,TRBJ1-1,TRBV5-1
TGTGCCAGCAGCCACAGCGTGAATGAGCAGTTCTTC,CASSHSVNEQFF,NA,NA,TRBJ2-1,TRBV3-1
TGTGCCAGCAGCAAAACGGGACACTACACCGGGGAGCTGTTTTTT,CASSKTGHYTGELFF,many,NA,TRBJ2-2,TRBV7-9
TGTGCCAGCAGCTCGTTGATCGGTGGGGACCAAGAGACCCAGTACTTC,CASSSLIGGDQETQYF,NA,NA,TRBJ2-5,TRBV7-9
TGTGCCAGCAGCCGACACCCTAGCGGGAGGGGAGAGACCCAGTACTTC,CASSRHPSGRGETQYF,few,TRBD2,TRBJ2-5,TRBV5-6
TGCGCCAGCAGCTTGAATCTGGCCTCTGGGGCCAACGTCCTGACTTTC,CASSLNLASGANVLTF,few,NA,TRBJ2-6,TRBV5-1
TGTGCCAGCAGCCAAGACAGGGTGGACTATGGCTACACCTTC,CASSQDRVDYGYTF,few,NA,TRBJ1-2,TRBV4-2
TGTGCCAGCAATGAAGTACAGGGGGAAAATCAGCCCCAGCATTTT,CASNEVQGENQPQHF,NA,TRBD1,TRBJ1-5,TRBV2
TGTGCCAGTAGTATAGGAAATCAGCCCCAGCATTTT,CASSIGNQPQHF,once,NA,TRBJ1-5,TRBV19
TGTGCCAGCAGCCAATTGGGGACAGCCTATGGCTACACCTTC,CASSQLGTAYGYTF,NA,TRBD1,TRBJ1-2,TRBV4-2
TGTGCCAGCAGCCCCCTAGCGGGAGGGGGGGAGCAGTACTTC,CASSPLAGGGEQYF,NA,TRBD2,TRBJ2-7,TRBV7-8
TGTGCCAGCAGCCAAGGTTCATCGGTCTCTACGCAGTATTTT,CASSQGSSVSTQYF,few,NA,TRBJ2-3,TRBV4-2
TGTGCCAGCAGCTTAGCAGAAGCGGGGGGGCATCTTGGGTATTTT,CASSLAEAGGHLGYF,NA,TRBD2,TRBJ2-3,TRBV7-9
TGCGCCAGCAGCTGGCGAACAGGCACTGAAGCTTTCTTT,CASSWRTGTEAFF,NA,NA,TRBJ1-1,TRBV5-1
TGTGCCAGCAGTTACGTGGTATCCGGACTAGTACAGAATGAGCAGTTCTTC,CASSYVVSGLVQNEQFF,NA,TRBD2,TRBJ2-1,TRBV6-6
TGCGCCAGCAGCCAACGGGACCAGCTGGGGCAGTTCTTC,CASSQRDQLGQFF,few,NA,TRBJ2-1,TRBV4-1
TGTGCCAGCAGTTCAGGGAGCCCCTGCGAGCAGTACTTC,CASSSGSPCEQYF,NA,NA,TRBJ2-7,TRBV12-3/TRBV12-4
TGTGCCAGCAGCTTAGAAAGGGGGGGCGAGCAGTTCTTC,CASSLERGGEQFF,many,NA,TRBJ2-1,TRBV7-8
TGTGCCACCAGCATGAGCGGGGGGCGAAACAATGAGCAGTTCTTC,CATSMSGGRNNEQFF,few,TRBD2,TRBJ2-1,TRBV15
TGTGCCAGCAGCCAAGAGGGTCTCGGGGTCTACGAGCAGTACTTC,CASSQEGLGVYEQYF,NA,NA,TRBJ2-7,TRBV4-2
TGTGCCAGTAGTGGACAGGGAGACAATGAGCAGTTCTTC,CASSGQGDNEQFF,few,TRBD1,TRBJ2-1,TRBV19
TGTGCCAGCAGCTTTAGAGCGGGCAGCTATGGCTACACCTTC,CASSFRAGSYGYTF,few,NA,TRBJ1-2,TRBV11-2
TGTGCCAGCAGCGCCTCGTCCGGGGACGAGCAGTACTTC,CASSASSGDEQYF,few,NA,TRBJ2-7,TRBV9
TGTGCCAGCAGCCAAGAGCCAGGGCGGCAAGAGACCCAGTACTTC,CASSQEPGRQETQYF,many,NA,TRBJ2-5,TRBV4-2
TGCGCCAGCAGCCCGGACGCGGGCGGAGGGTACGAGCAGTACTTC,CASSPDAGGGYEQYF,many,NA,TRBJ2-7,TRBV5-1
TGTGCCAGCAGCTTGAGATCCGGTCCTTACTATGGCTACACCTTC,CASSLRSGPYYGYTF,few,NA,TRBJ1-2,TRBV5-6
TGTGCCAGCAGCGTAGGGGCTGCTAGCAATCAGCCCCAGCATTTT,CASSVGAASNQPQHF,NA,NA,TRBJ1-5,TRBV9
TGTGCCAGCAGCCAAGAGGGACTAGCGGGTTGGTGGGATGAGCAGTTCTTC,CASSQEGLAGWWDEQFF,NA,TRBD2,TRBJ2-1,TRBV3-1